The next 11 T cell receptor beta chains were all read from a single sample in a study of CD8 T cells in ankylosing spondylitis. TCRdb processed the 5' RACE reads anew with MiXCR; each CDR3 protein has one entry. Of under 150,000 distinct CDR3 sequences listed, roughly a sixth are singletons. No antigens are known for them. General study findings and limits: Ankylosing spondylitis blood appeared to be characterized by a TCR beta motif of about eight highly homologous variants.

The sequencing input was blood, either unsorted or a sorted T cell fraction (not recorded which). The source is a male donor with ankylosing spondylitis.

Here the CDR3 reads CSVGGVSGAAFF. DNA of the CDR3: TGCAGCGTGGGGGGGGTCTCGGGAGCGGCTTTCTTT. The chain uses TRBV29-1 and TRBJ1-1, with D tentatively TRBD1 (5 bases). This CDR3 has 12 amino acids. Germline V gene sequence: CDR1 SQVTM, CDR2 ANQGSEA. V was shortened by 6 bases and J by 11 bases, with 19 bases between the two germline ends.

This chain uses TRBV9 with TRBJ2-3; the D call may be TRBD1 or TRBD2 (5 bases each). The CDR3 runs to 15 residues. Germline V gene lookup returns CDR1 SGDLS and CDR2 YYNGEE. V gave up 0 bases and J gave up 5 bases, with 13 bases separating them. The CDR3 coding sequence is TGTGCCAGCAGCGTAGGAGGGACCACGGGAGATACGCAGTATTTT. Amino acid sequence: CASSVGGTTGDTQYF.

The chain combines TRBV27 with TRBJ1-2; D not certain. Per germline, CDR1 MNHEY and CDR2 SMNVEV (reference sequence). V was cut by 6 bases and J by 8 bases, with 10 bases left in between. This CDR3 is built from 11 residues. Written as DNA, the CDR3 is TGTGCCAGCAGATCGCACCACGGCTACACCTTC. As protein: CASRSHHGYTF.

The J gene is TRBJ1-1, the V gene TRBV7-8, with D possibly being TRBD1 (6 bases). The V gene lost 1 base and the J gene lost 5 bases, with 14 bases spanning the gap. The CDR3 sequence is 15 residues long. Germline V gives CDR1 SGHVS, CDR2 FQNEAQ. The CDR3 sequence: CASSLGRGAGTEAFF. CDR3 sequence (DNA): TGTGCCAGCAGCTTAGGTCGGGGGGCGGGGACTGAAGCTTTCTTT.

V and J are TRBV14 and TRBJ2-1, with 8 bases fitting TRBD2. This CDR3 contains 18 residues. V lost 3 bases, J lost 0 bases, and 10 bases stayed unmatched. Looked up from germline, CDR1 is SGHDN and CDR2 is FVKESK. The DNA for the CDR3 is TGTGCCAGCAGCCATTCTAATCAACTAGCGGCCTCCTACAATGAGCAGTTCTTC. It yields the protein CASSHSNQLAASYNEQFF.

This clonotype has just a few counts. V and J are TRBV5-1 and TRBJ2-5; maybe TRBD1 (5 bases). Germline-derived CDR1 and CDR2 are SGHRS and YFSETQ. The CDR3 contains 15 residues. Trimming took 3 bases from V and 3 from J, leaving 15 bases between them. CDR3 amino acids: CASSSRVYRKETQYF. CDR3 in DNA: TGCGCCAGCAGCTCCAGGGTATACCGGAAAGAGACCCAGTACTTC.

This clonotype was observed a handful of times. The V call is TRBV30, the J call TRBJ2-1; 10 bases are a match to TRBD2. The germline V gene has CDR1 GTSNPN and CDR2 SVGIG (reference sequence). The trim removed 3 bases at V and 2 bases at J, leaving 10 bases unmatched. This CDR3 region has 17 residues. CDR3 bases: TGTGCCTGGAGGAGGACTAGCGGAATAACCCCCTACAATGAGCAGTTCTTC. The encoded protein is CAWRRTSGITPYNEQFF.

A few counts support this clonotype. The chain's CDR3 is CAGTRDRGYEQYF. The CDR3 DNA sequence: TGTGCCGGAACCCGGGACAGGGGGTACGAGCAGTACTTC. The chain recombines TRBV2 with TRBJ2-7, with TRBD1 matching 11 bases. Germline CDR1 reads SNHLY; CDR2 reads FYNNEI. Trimming removed 11 bases from V and 4 bases from J; junction bases left unmatched: 7. This CDR3 region has 13 residues.

The CDR3 protein is CASSLSFPWRDSYEQYF. CDR3 nucleotides: TGTGCCAGCAGCTTGAGTTTTCCTTGGAGGGACTCCTACGAGCAGTACTTC. The chain links TRBV5-6 to TRBJ2-7; D possibly corresponds to TRBD2 (6 bases). CDR3 length equals 17 residues. Per germline, CDR1 SGHDT and CDR2 YYEEEE. The V and J ends lost 1 base and 0 bases respectively, with 17 bases between them.

This clonotype was counted only a few times. V gene TRBV4-1 combines with J gene TRBJ2-7; D is unresolved. This CDR3 is built from 16 residues. The germline CDR1 and CDR2 sequences are MGHRA and YSYEKL. The V end was cut by 1 base, the J end by 3 bases, with 16 bases between. CDR3 DNA sequence: TGCGCCAGCAGCCAAGGAAATCCCGTAGGTCTCTACGAGCAGTACTTC. It is translated as CASSQGNPVGLYEQYF.

As for this clonotype: It is unclear where the CDR3 begins or ends on the DNA, so no DNA is shown, and the CDR3 is as TCRdb lists it. V gene TRBV29-1 combines with J gene TRBJ2-2. The CDR3 adds up to 16 amino acids, both ends counted. Germline assignment: CDR1 SQVTM and CDR2 ANQGSEA. CDR3 in amino acids: CSVGEIVQEYTGSCFF.